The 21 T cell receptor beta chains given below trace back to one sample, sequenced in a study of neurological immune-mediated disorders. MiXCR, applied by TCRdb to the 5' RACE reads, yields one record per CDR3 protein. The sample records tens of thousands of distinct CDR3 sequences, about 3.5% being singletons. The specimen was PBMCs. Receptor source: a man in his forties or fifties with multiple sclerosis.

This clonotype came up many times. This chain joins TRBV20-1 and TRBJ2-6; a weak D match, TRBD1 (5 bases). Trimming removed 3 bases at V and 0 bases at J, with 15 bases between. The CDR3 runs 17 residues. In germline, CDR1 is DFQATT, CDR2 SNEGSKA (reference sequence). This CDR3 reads CSARGLSPSSGANVLTF. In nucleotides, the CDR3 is TGCAGTGCTAGGGGGCTGTCCCCGAGCTCTGGGGCCAACGTCCTGACTTTC.

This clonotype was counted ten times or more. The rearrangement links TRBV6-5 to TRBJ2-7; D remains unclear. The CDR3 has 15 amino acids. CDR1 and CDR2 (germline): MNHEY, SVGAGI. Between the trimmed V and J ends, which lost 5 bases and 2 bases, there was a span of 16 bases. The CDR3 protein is CASSLTMDRAYEQYF. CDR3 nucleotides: TGTGCCAGCAGTCTTACGATGGACCGAGCCTACGAGCAGTACTTC.

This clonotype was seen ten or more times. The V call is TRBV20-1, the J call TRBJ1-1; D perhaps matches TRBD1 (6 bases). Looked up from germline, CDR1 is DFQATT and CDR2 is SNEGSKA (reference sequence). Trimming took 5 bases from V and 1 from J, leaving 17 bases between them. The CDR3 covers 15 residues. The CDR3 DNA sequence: TGCAGTGCTCCCAGGGGCAGTCGGTGGAACACTGAAGCTTTCTTT. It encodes CSAPRGSRWNTEAFF.

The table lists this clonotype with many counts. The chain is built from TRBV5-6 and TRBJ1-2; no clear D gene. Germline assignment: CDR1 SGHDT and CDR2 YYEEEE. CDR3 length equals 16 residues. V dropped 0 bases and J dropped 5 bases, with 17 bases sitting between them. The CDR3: CASSLAMGVSRYGYTF. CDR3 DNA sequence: TGTGCCAGCAGCTTGGCCATGGGAGTATCGAGGTATGGCTACACCTTC.

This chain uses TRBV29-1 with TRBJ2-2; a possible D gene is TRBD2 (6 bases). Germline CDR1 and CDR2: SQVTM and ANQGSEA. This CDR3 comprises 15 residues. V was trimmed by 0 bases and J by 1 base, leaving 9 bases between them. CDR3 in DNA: TGCAGCGTTGAAGAAGGGCGGGGGAACACCGGGGAGCTGTTTTTT. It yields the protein CSVEEGRGNTGELFF.

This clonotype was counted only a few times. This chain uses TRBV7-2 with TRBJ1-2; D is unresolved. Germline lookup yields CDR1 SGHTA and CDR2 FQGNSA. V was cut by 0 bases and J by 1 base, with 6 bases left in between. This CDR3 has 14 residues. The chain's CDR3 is CASSLAANNYGYTF. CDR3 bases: TGTGCCAGCAGCTTAGCGGCGAATAACTATGGCTACACCTTC. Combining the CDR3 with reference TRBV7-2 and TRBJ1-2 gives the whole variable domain GAGVSQSPSNKVTEKGKDVELRCDPISGHTALYWYRQSLGQGLEFLIYFQGNSAPDKSGLPSDRFSAERTGGSVSTLTIQRTQQEDSAVYLCASSLAANNYGYTFGSGTRLTVV.

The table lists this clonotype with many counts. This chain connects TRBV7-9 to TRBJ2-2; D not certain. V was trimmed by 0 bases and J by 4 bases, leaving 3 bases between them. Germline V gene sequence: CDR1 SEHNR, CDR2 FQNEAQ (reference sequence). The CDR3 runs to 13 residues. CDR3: CASSLAVTGELFF. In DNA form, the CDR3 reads TGTGCCAGCAGCTTAGCGGTCACCGGGGAGCTGTTTTTT.

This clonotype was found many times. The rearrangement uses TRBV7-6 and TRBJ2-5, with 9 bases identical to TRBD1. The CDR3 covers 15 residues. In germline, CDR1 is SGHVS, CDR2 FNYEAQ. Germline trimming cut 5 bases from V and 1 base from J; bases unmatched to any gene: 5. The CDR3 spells CASSPGQGTQETQYF. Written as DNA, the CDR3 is TGTGCCAGCAGCCCAGGACAGGGGACCCAAGAGACCCAGTACTTC. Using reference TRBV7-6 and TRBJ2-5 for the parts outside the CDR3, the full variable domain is GAGVSQSPRYKVTKRGQDVALRCDPISGHVSLYWYRQALGQGPEFLTYFNYEAQQDKSGLPNDRFSAERPEGSISTLTIQRTEQRDSAMYRCASSPGQGTQETQYFGPGTRLLVL.

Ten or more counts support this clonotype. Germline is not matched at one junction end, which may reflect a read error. For the CDR3, the DNA is TGTGCCATCGGGACGGGGAACAATCAGCCCCAGAATTTT. Its translation: CAIGTGNNQPQNF. The chain links TRBV10-3 to TRBJ1-5; TRBD1 might be the D (5 bases). The CDR3 extends over 13 amino acids. Germline CDR1 is ENHRY and CDR2 is SYGVKD.

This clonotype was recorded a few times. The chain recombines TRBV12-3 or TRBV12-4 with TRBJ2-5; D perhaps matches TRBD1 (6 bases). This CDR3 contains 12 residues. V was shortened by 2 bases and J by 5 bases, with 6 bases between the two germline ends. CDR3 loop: CASSLRGETQYF. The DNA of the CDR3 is TGTGCCAGCAGTTTAAGGGGGGAGACCCAGTACTTC.

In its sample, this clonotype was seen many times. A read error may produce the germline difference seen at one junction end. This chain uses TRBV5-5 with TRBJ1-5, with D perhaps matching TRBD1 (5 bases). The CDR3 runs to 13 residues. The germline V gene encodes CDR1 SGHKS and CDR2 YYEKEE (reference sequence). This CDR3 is CASSLGGPQPQNF. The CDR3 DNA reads TGTGCCAGCAGCTTGGGGGGACCACAGCCCCAGAATTTT.

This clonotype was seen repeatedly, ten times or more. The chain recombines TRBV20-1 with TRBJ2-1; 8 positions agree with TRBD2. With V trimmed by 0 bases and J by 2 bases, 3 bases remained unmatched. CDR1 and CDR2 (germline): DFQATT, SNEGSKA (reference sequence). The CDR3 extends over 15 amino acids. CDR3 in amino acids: CSARDPGGPYNEQFF. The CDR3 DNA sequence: TGCAGTGCTAGAGACCCGGGGGGGCCCTACAATGAGCAGTTCTTC.

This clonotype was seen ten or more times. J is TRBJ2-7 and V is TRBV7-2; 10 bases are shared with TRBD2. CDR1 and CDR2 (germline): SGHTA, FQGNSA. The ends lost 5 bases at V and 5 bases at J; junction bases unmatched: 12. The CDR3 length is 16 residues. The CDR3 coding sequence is TGTGCCAGCAGCGGAGCAGCGGCTAGCGGGGGACACGAGCAGTACTTC. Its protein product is CASSGAAASGGHEQYF.

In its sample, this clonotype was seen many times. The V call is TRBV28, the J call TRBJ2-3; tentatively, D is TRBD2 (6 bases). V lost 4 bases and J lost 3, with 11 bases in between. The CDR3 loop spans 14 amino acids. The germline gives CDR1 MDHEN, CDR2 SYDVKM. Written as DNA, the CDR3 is TGTGCCAGCAGTTCTGCGGGGTCAACAGATACGCAGTATTTT. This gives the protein CASSSAGSTDTQYF.

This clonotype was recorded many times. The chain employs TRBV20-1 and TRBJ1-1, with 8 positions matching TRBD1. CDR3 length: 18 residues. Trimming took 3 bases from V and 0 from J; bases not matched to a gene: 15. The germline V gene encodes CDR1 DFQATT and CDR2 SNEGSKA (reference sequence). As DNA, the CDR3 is TGCAGTGCTAGGGCGACGGCAGGGGGCCAAATGGTGAACACTGAAGCTTTCTTT. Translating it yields CSARATAGGQMVNTEAFF.

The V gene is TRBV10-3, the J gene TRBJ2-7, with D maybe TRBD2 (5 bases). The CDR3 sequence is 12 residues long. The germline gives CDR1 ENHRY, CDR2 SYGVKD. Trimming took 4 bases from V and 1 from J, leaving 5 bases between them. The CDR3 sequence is CAISGGSYEQYF. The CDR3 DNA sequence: TGTGCCATCAGTGGAGGGTCCTACGAGCAGTACTTC.

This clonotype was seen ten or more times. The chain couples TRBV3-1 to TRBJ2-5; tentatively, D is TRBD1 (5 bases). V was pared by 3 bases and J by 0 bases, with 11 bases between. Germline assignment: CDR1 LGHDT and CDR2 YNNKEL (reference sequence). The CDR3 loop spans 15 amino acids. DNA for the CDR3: TGTGCCAGCAGCCAGAATGCAGGGTACCAAGAGACCCAGTACTTC. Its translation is CASSQNAGYQETQYF.

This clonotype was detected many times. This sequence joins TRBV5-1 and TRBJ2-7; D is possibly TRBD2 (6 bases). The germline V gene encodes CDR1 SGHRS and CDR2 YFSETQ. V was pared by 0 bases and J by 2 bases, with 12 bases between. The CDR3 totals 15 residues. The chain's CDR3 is CASSLEGREAYEQYF. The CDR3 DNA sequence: TGCGCCAGCAGCTTGGAGGGCAGGGAGGCCTACGAGCAGTACTTC.

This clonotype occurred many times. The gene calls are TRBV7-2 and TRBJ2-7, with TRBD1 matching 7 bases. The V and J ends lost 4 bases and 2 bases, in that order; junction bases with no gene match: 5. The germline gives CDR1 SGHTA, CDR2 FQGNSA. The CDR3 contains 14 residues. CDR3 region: CASSSGQTPYEQYF. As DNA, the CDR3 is TGTGCCAGCAGCTCGGGACAGACCCCCTACGAGCAGTACTTC. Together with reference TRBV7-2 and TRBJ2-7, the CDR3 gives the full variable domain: GAGVSQSPSNKVTEKGKDVELRCDPISGHTALYWYRQSLGQGLEFLIYFQGNSAPDKSGLPSDRFSAERTGGSVSTLTIQRTQQEDSAVYLCASSSGQTPYEQYFGPGTRLTVT.

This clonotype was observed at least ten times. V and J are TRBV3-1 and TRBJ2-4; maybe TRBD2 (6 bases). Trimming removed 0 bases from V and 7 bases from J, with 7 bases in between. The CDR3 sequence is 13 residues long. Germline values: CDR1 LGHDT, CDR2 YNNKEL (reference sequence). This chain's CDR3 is CASSQEEGNIQYF. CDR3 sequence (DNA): TGTGCCAGCAGCCAAGAGGAGGGGAACATTCAGTACTTC.

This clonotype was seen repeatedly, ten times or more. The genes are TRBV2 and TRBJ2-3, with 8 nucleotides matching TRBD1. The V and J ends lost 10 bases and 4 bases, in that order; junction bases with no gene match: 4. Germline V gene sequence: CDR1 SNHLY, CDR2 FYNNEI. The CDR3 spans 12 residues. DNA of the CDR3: TGTGCCACACAGGGGGGATCAGATACGCAGTATTTT. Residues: CATQGGSDTQYF.